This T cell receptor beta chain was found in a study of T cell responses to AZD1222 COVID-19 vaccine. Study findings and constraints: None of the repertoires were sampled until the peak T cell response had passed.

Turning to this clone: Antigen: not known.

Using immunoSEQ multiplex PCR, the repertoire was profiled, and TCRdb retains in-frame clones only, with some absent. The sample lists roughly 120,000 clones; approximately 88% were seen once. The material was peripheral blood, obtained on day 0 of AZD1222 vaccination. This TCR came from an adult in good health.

The CDR3 reads CASSFQGRTEAFF. The CDR3 nucleotides read TGTGCCAGCAGCTTTCAGGGGCGAACTGAAGCTTTCTTT. V gene TRBV7-2 combines with J gene TRBJ1-1; TRBD1 is a possible D gene (6 bases). The V end was cut by 3 bases, the J end by 5 bases, with 10 bases between. Germline CDR1 SGHTA, CDR2 FQGNSA. The CDR3 has 13 residues.